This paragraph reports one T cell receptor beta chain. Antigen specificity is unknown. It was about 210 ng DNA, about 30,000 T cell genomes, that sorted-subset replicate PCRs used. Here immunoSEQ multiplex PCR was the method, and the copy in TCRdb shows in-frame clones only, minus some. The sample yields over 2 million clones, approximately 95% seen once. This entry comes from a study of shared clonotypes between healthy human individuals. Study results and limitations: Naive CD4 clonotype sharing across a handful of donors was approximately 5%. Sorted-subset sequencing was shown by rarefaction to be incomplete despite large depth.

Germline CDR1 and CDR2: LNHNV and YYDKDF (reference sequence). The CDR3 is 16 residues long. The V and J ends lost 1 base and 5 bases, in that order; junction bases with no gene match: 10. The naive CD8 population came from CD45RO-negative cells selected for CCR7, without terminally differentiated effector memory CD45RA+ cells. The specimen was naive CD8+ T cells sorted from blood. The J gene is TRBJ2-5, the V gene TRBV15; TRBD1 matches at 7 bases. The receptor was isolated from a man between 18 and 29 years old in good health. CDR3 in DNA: TGTGCCACCAGCAGAGCGTGGACAGGCGCCCGGGAGACCCAGTACTTC. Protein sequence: CATSRAWTGARETQYF.